This TCR beta chain was profiled in a study of human T cells and chemical hapten exposure (dated by TCRdb to the early 2020s). Concerning the study at large: For sensitization, 2% DPC in acetone was applied to a 2 cm by 2 cm area of upper inner arm skin. Throughout the study period of roughly 24 weeks, patients also received therapeutic DPC doses to the scalp every week. Patch testing on the upper back used Finn chambers containing 0.01% DPC, with scoring done after 6 days according to International Contact Dermatitis Research Group standards. The patient cohort, mostly female, included alopecia areata with under or over 50% scalp involvement, alopecia totalis and alopecia universalis. Libraries were pooled for sequencing, and per-sample TCR yields varied mainly because of small differences in library volumes within the pool. This study followed changes in the peripheral blood TCR repertoire in vivo during primary and secondary sensitization of alopecia patients to the hapten diphenylcyclopropenone (DPC). Blood samples were taken from patients before sensitization (week 0) and then at 2, 6 and about 24 weeks after DPC sensitization. Blood for TCR sequencing was provided by twenty-nine alopecia patients at one to four time points (pre-sensitization, 2, 6 and 24 weeks). What the work shows at the level of the full study, not this receptor alone: All patients had alopecia, a presumed autoimmune disease, so their immune response might differ from that of healthy individuals. Patch test score correlated positively with the number of PT1 expanded TCRs, reaching significance at thresholds 8, 16 and 32 but not at 4. Repeated subsampling changed both the strength of the expansion versus patch-test correlation and the threshold at which that correlation became significant. Compared with pre-sensitization or healthy control sets, expanded TCRs formed significantly more large CDR3 similarity clusters, which is consistent with antigen-driven responses. The number of TCRs above 1 in 1000 frequency did not change with DPC sensitization; there was no evidence of global repertoire structure alterations.

The table lists this clonotype with many counts. Its antigen remains undetermined. Base qualities are not at hand, and no much larger clone is one base apart. The CDR3 goes from the cysteine to the phenylalanine over 22 residues. Only the CDR3 DNA is retained, 66 bases long and in frame from the first base. According to the germline V gene, CDR1 reads SNHLY and CDR2 reads FYNNEI. V ends up 0 bases short and J 0 bases short, with an unmatched junction base count of 16. The time point tag for this specimen amounts to: patch test 3, about 24 weeks after DPC sensitization. Reading the label with the study, this specimen's treatment or condition is: therapeutic diphenylcyclopropenone sensitization with weekly scalp DPC. At every patch-test visit, the blood draw took place before the patch test was put on. Patients were considered eligible if aged 18 to 70, diagnosed with alopecia and deemed suitable for DPC therapy, and patients were excluded if pregnant. Total RNA was extracted from unfractionated whole blood that had been collected in Tempus Blood RNA tubes.

The library was built by means of RACE. TCRdb lists the instrument as NextSeq 500. During library preparation, unique molecular identifiers were attached to individual cDNA molecules so that TCRs could be counted quantitatively and reproducibly. Both TCR alpha and TCR beta chains were sequenced from each blood RNA sample. The study's own analysis went as follows. Samples had a median of about 90,000 TCRs, with a range from 23,224 to 690,600. V, J and CDR3 annotation of the TCR reads was performed with the Decombinator software suite. For the PS versus PT1 abundance plots, all samples were subsampled to the same number of TCRs (28,000). Expanded TCRs were defined as absent before sensitization and observed at least eight times at the 2-week time point. TCRdb passed the public sequencing reads through fastp at Q25 and MiXCR, retaining productive beta sequences. Each CDR3 protein appears once, grouped with its most common genes and DNA. None of the V and J calls come from the authors' own analysis; TCRdb made them. A total of 25,000 to 35,000 distinct CDR3 sequences appear in this sample, 5.8% of them only once. The top ten clones comprise about 6% of the sample.

Recombination joined TRBV2 with TRBJ1-6; 8 central bases correspond to TRBD1. Sample: whole blood, taken in connection with sensitization to the hapten diphenylcyclopropenone (DPC). This TCR derives from a man aged 25-45 years with alopecia areata. Some clones in this sample may be carry-over from other donors' samples. CDR3 protein: CASSEAQYEGQDAFSYNSPLHF. The DNA is TGTGCCAGCAGTGAAGCGCAATATGAGGGACAGGATGCTTTCTCCTATAATTCACCCCTCCACTTT.